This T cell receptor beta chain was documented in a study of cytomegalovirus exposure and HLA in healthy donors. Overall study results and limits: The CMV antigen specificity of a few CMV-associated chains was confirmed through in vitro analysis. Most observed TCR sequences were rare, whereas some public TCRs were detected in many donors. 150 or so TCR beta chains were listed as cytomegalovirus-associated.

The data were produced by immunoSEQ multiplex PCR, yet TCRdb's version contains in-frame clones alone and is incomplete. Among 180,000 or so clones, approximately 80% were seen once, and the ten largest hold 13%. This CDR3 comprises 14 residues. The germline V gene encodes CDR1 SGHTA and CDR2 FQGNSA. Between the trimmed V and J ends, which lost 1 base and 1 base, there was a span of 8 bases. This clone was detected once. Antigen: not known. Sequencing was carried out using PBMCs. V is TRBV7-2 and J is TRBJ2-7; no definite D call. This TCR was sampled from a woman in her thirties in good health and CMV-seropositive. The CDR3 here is CASSLGHSSYEQYF. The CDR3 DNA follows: TGTGCCAGCAGCTTAGGCCACAGTTCCTACGAGCAGTACTTC.